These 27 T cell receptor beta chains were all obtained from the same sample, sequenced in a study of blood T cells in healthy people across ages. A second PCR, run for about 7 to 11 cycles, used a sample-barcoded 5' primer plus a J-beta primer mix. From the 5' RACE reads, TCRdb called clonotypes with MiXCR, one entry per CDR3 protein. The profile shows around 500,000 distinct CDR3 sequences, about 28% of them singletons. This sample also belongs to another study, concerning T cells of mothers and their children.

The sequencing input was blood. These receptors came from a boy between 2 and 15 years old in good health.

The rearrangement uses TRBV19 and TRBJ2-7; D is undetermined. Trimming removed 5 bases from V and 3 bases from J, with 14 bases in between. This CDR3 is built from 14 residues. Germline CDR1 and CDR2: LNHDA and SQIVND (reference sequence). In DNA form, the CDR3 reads TGTGCCAGTAGTGCGACGGACGGCTACTACGAGCAGTACTTC. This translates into CASSATDGYYEQYF. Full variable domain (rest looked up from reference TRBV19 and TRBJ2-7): DGGITQSPKYLFRKEGQNVTLSCEQNLNHDAMYWYRQDPGQGLRLIYYSQIVNDFQKGDIAEGYSVSREKKESFPLTVTSAQKNPTAFYLCASSATDGYYEQYFGPGTRLTVT.

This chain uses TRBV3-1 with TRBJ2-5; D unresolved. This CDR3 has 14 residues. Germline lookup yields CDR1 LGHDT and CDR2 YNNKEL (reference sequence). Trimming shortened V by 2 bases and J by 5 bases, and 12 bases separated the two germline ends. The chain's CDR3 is CASSQSPTRETQYF. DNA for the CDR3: TGTGCCAGCAGCCAATCGCCGACGAGGGAGACCCAGTACTTC.

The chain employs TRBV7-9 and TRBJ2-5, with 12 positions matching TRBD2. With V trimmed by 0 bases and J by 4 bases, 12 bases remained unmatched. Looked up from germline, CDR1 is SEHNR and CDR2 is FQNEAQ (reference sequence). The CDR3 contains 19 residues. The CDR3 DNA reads TGTGCCAGCAGCTTAGCAGGCGGAACTAGCGGGGGGCTCCGAGAGACCCAGTACTTC. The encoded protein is CASSLAGGTSGGLRETQYF.

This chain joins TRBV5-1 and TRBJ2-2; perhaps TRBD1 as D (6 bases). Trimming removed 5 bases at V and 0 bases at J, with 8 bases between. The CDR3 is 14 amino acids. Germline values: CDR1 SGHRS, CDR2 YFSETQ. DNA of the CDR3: TGCGCCAGCAGAGGGGGAGCGAACACCGGGGAGCTGTTTTTT. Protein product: CASRGGANTGELFF.

CDR3 loop: CATGDGGNEKLFF. For the CDR3, the DNA is TGTGCCACCGGTGATGGGGGTAATGAAAAACTGTTTTTT. The chain recombines TRBV6-6 with TRBJ1-4, with D perhaps matching TRBD1 (5 bases). The CDR3 totals 13 residues. V dropped 10 bases and J dropped 4 bases, with 13 bases sitting between them. Germline V gene data show CDR1 as MNHNY and CDR2 as SVGAGI (reference sequence).

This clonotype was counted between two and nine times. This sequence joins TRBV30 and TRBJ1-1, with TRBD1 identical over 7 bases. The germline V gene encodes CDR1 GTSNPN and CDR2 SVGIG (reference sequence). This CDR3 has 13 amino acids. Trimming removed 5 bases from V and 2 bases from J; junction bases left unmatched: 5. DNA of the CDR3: TGTGCCTGGCAACAGGGGTACAACACTGAAGCTTTCTTT. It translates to CAWQQGYNTEAFF.

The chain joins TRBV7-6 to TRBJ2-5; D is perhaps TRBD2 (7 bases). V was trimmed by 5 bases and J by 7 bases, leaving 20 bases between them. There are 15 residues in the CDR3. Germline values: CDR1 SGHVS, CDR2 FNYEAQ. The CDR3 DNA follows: TGTGCCAGCAGCCCTGGCGGGGGCTCTGCGGTGACCCAGTACTTC. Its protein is CASSPGGGSAVTQYF. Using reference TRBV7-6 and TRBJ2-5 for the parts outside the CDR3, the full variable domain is GAGVSQSPRYKVTKRGQDVALRCDPISGHVSLYWYRQALGQGPEFLTYFNYEAQQDKSGLPNDRFSAERPEGSISTLTIQRTEQRDSAMYRCASSPGGGSAVTQYFGPGTRLLVL.

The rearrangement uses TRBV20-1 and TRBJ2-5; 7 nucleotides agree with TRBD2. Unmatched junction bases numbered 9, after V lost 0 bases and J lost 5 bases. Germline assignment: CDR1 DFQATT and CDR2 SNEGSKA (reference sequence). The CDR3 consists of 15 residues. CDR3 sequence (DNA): TGCAGTGCTAGAGATTCGGCTAGCGGTGAGGAGACCCAGTACTTC. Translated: CSARDSASGEETQYF.

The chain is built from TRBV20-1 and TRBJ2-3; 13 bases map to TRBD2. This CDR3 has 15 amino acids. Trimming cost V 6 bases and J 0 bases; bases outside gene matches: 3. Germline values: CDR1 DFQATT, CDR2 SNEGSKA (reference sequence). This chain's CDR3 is CSAKTSGRSTDTQYF. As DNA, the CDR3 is TGCAGTGCCAAGACTAGCGGGAGGAGCACAGATACGCAGTATTTT.

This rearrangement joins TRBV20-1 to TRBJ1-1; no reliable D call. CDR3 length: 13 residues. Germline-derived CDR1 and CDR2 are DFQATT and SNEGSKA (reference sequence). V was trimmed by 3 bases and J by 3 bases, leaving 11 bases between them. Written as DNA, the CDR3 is TGCAGTGCTAGCCCCAATCCGGACACTGAAGCTTTCTTT. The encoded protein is CSASPNPDTEAFF.

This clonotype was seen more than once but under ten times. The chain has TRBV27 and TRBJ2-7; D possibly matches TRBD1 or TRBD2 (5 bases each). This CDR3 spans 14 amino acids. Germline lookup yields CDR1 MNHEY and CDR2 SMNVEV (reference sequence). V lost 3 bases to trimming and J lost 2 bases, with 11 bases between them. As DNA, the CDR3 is TGTGCCAGCAGTTTTCTCGGGACGACCTACGAGCAGTACTTC. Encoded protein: CASSFLGTTYEQYF.

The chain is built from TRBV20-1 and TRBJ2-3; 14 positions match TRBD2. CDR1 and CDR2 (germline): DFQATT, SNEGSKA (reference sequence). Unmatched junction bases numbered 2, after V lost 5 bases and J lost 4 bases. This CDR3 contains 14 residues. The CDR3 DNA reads TGCAGTGCTCAGACTAGCGGGAGGGCAGATACGCAGTATTTT. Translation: CSAQTSGRADTQYF.

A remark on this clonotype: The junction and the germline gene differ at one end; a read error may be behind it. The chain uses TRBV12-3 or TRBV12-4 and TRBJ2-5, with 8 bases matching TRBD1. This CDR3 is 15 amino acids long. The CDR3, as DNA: TGTGCCAGCAGTCCAAGGACAGGGAACCAAGAGCCCCAGTACTTC. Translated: CASSPRTGNQEPQYF.

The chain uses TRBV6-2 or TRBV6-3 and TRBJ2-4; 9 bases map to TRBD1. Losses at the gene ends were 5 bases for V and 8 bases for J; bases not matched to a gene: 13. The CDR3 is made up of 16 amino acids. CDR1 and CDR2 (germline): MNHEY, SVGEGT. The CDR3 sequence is CASSALPTGGWDIQYF. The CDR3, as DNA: TGTGCCAGCAGTGCCCTTCCGACAGGGGGATGGGACATTCAGTACTTC.

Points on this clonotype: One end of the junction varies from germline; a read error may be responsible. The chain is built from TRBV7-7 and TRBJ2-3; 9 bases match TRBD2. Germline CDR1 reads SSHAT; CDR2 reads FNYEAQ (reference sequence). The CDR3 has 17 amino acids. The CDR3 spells CASSLGPSGDRTDTQYF. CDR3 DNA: TGTGCTAGCAGCTTAGGGCCTAGCGGGGACCGCACAGATACGCAGTATTTT.

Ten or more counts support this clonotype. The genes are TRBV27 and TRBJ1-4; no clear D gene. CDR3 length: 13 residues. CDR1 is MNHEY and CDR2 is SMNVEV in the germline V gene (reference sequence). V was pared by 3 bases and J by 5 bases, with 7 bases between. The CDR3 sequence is CASSFSRNEKLFF. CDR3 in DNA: TGTGCCAGCAGTTTTTCCAGGAATGAAAAACTGTTTTTT.

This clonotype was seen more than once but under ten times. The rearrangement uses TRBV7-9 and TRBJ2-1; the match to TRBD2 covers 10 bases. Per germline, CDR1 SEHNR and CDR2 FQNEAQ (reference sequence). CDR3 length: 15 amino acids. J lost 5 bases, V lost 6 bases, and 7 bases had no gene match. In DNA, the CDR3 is TGTGCCAGCAGGTCAAGCGGGGGGGCAGACAATGAGCAGTTCTTC. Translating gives CASRSSGGADNEQFF.

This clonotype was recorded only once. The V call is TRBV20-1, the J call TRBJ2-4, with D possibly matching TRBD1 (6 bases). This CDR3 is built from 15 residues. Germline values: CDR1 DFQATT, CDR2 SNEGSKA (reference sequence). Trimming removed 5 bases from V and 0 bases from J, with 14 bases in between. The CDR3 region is CSAFTTGLAKNIQYF. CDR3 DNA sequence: TGCAGTGCTTTTACTACAGGGCTAGCCAAAAACATTCAGTACTTC.

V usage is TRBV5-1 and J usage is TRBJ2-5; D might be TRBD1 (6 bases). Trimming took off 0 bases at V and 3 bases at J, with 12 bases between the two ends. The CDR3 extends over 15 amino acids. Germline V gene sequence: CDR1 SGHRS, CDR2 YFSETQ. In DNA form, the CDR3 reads TGCGCCAGCAGCTTGGTTGGACAGACAAAAGAGACCCAGTACTTC. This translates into CASSLVGQTKETQYF.

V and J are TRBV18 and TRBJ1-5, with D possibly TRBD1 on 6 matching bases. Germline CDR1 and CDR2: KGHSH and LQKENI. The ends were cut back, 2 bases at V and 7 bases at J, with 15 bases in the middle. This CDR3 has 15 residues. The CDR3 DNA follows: TGTGCCAGCTCACCAGGGGGCTGGGTACGGCAGCCCCAGCATTTT. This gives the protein CASSPGGWVRQPQHF. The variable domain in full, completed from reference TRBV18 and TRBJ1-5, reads NAGVMQNPRHLVRRRGQEARLRCSPMKGHSHVYWYRQLPEEGLKFMVYLQKENIIDESGMPKERFSAEFPKEGPSILRIQQVVRGDSAAYFCASSPGGWVRQPQHFGDGTRLSIL.

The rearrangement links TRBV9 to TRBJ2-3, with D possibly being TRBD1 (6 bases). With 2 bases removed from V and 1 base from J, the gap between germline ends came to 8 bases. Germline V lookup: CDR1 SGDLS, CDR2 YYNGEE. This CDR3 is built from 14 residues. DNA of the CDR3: TGTGCCAGCAGCGTCGGACAGCGCACAGATACGCAGTATTTT. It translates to CASSVGQRTDTQYF.

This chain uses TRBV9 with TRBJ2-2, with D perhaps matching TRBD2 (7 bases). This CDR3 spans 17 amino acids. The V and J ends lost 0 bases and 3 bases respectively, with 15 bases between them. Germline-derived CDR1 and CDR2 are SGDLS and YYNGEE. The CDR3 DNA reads TGTGCCAGCAGCGTAGGTCTAGGGGGGGCGGACACCGGGGAGCTGTTTTTT. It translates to CASSVGLGGADTGELFF. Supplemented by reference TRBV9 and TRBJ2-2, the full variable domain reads DSGVTQTPKHLITATGQRVTLRCSPRSGDLSVYWYQQSLDQGLQFLIQYYNGEERAKGNILERFSAQQFPDLHSELNLSSLELGDSALYFCASSVGLGGADTGELFFGEGSRLTVL.

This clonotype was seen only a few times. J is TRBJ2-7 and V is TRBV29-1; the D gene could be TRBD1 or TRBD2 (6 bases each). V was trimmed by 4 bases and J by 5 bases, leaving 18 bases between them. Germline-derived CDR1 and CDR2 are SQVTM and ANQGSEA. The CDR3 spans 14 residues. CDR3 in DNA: TGCAGCGTTGGGTGGGGGGCCGCGTTCGACGAGCAGTACTTC. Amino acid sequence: CSVGWGAAFDEQYF.

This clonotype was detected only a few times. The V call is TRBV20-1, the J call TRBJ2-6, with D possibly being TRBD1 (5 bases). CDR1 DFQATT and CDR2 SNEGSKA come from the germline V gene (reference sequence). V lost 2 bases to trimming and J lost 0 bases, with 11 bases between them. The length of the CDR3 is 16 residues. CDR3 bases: TGCAGTGCTAGACAGGGTTCCCCCTCTGGGGCCAACGTCCTGACTTTC. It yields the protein CSARQGSPSGANVLTF.

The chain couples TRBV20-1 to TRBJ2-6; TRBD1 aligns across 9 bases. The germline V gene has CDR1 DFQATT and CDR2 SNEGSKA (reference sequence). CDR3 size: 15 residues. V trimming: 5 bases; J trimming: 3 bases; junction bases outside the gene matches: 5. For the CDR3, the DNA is TGCAGTGCTCCAACAGGGGGCTATGGGGCCAACGTCCTGACTTTC. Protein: CSAPTGGYGANVLTF.

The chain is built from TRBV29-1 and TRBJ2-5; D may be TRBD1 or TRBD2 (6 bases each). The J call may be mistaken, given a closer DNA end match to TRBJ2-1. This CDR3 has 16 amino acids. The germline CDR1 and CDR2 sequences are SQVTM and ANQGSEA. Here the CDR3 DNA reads TGCAGCGTTGAAATGGGGCCGGGGGCTCTATACAATGAGCAGTTCTTC. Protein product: CSVEMGPGALYNEQFF.

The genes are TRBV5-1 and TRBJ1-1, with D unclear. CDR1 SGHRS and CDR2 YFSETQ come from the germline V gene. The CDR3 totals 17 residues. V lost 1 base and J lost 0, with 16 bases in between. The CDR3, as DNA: TGCGCCAGCAGCTTGTTCTCGGACCGTCGGTTGAACACTGAAGCTTTCTTT. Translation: CASSLFSDRRLNTEAFF.